This T cell receptor (beta chain) was captured by sequencing in a study of blood T cell repertoires in COVID-19. On the study more broadly: Donors in the United States, Italy and Spain gave samples during acute or convalescent COVID-19. The analysed material was cDNA or gDNA that came from T cells, B-cell-depleted T cells, or PBMCs.

In the authors' methods: Nucleated cell number was recorded as an estimate derived from reference gene primer amplification. Clones were sequenced by immunoSEQ multiplex PCR, and TCRdb holds only the in-frame ones, with some missing. That table supplies the V and J calls and clone size; D and trimming were determined from the DNA. The sample lists just over 90,000 clones; 90% were seen once. CDR1 is MGHRA, CDR2 YSYEKL, per germline. J lost 7 bases, V lost 2 bases, and 6 bases had no gene match. The CDR3 contains 16 residues. The sequence was obtained from a human donor with active COVID-19. The donor label of this sample is uncertain. The chain couples TRBV4-1 to TRBJ1-6; 9 positions agree with TRBD1. Sequenced sample: peripheral blood. The CDR3 DNA reads TGCGCCAGCAGCCAACGGACAGGGGCATACAATTCACCCCTCCACTTT. Amino acids: CASSQRTGAYNSPLHF.